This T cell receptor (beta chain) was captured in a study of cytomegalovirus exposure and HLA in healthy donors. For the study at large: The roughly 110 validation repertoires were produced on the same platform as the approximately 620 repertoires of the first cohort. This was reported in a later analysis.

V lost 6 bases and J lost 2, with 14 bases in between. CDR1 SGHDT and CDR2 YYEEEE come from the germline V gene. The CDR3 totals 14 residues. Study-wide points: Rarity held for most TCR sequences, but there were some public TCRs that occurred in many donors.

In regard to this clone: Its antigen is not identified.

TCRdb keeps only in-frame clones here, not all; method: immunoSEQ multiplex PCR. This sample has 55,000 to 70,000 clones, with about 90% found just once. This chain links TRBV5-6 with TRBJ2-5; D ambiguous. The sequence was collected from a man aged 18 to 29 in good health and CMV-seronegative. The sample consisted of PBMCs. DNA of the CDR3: TGTGCCAGCACTACGTCGGGTATTCAAGAGACCCAGTACTTC. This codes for CASTTSGIQETQYF.